This T cell receptor beta chain was captured by sequencing in a study of cytotoxic CD8 clonotypes in ibrutinib-treated CLL. Background on the study: Responses: some 25 partial, 2 complete; after median roughly 68 months, around 14 stayed remitted, 12 progressed. On average, each sample had a few hundred thousand productive templates and about 89,000 productive rearrangements. Study-level findings and limits: Few clonotypes were public, and these shrank or held steady under treatment.

Frozen PBMC stocks contributed roughly 2 micrograms of genomic DNA to the TCR beta libraries. Clones were sequenced by immunoSEQ multiplex PCR, and TCRdb holds only the in-frame ones, with some missing. The repertoire consists of 150,000 to 250,000 clones, with around 72% occurring once and the leading ten covering roughly 13%. This clone showed up just once. Its antigen remains unidentified. The receptor was isolated from a human donor with chronic lymphocytic leukemia. Sequenced material: PBMCs, taken after 24 months of ibrutinib treatment.

The CDR3 spells CASREELQPQHF. In DNA form, the CDR3 reads TGTGCCAGCAGAGAGGAGTTGCAGCCCCAGCATTTT. This chain connects TRBV6-6 to TRBJ1-5, with D unclear. The CDR3 runs 12 residues. The V end was cut by 6 bases, the J end by 7 bases, with 10 bases between. Germline CDR1 reads MNHNY; CDR2 reads SVGAGI (reference sequence).